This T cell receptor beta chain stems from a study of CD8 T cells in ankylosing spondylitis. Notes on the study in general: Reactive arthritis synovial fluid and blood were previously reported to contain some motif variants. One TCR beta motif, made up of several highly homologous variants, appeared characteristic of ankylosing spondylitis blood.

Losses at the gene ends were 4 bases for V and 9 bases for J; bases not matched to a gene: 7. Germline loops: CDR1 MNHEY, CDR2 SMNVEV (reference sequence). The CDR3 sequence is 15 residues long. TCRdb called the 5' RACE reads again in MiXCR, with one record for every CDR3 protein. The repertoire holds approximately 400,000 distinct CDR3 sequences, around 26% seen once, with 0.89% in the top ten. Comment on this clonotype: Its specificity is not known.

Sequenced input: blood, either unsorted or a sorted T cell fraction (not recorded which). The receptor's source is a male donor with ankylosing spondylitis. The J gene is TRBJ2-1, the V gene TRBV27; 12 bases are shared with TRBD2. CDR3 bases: TGTGCCAGCAGTTCTAGACTAGCGGGAGTCGGTGAGCAGTTCTTC. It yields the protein CASSSRLAGVGEQFF.